What follows are 21 T cell receptor beta chains derived from one specimen sequenced in a study of shared clonotypes between healthy human individuals. Clones were sequenced by immunoSEQ multiplex PCR, and TCRdb holds only the in-frame ones, with some missing. The table includes millions of clones, over 85% detected once. The sample consisted of naive CD4+ T cells sorted from blood. As to subset: CD45RA+ positively selected. The receptors were sampled from a man in his late teens or twenties in good health.

This chain links TRBV5-6 with TRBJ1-3, with unresolved D. The CDR3 is 15 amino acids. The germline V gene encodes CDR1 SGHDT and CDR2 YYEEEE. V was clipped by 0 bases and J by 3 bases, with 10 bases between them. The CDR3 bases are TGTGCCAGCAGCTTGGCGGGCGCAGGTGGAAACACCATATATTTT. Residues: CASSLAGAGGNTIYF.

This rearrangement joins TRBV28 to TRBJ2-1, with 13 bases aligning to TRBD2. The germline V gene encodes CDR1 MDHEN and CDR2 SYDVKM. V was clipped by 8 bases and J by 10 bases; unmatched bases: 5. The CDR3 sequence is 13 residues long. The CDR3 DNA follows: TGTGCCAGCGGGACTAGCGGGGTCGGCGAGCAGTTCTTC. Its translation: CASGTSGVGEQFF.

The V gene is TRBV28, the J gene TRBJ2-3, with D possibly TRBD1 on 5 matching bases. V shed 6 bases and J shed 6 bases, with 19 bases lying between them. Germline CDR1 is MDHEN and CDR2 is SYDVKM. The CDR3 is 15 amino acids. The DNA for the CDR3 is TGTGCCAGCAGCCTTAACTGGGGCACGCCGGATACGCAGTATTTT. Protein product: CASSLNWGTPDTQYF.

This chain connects TRBV30 to TRBJ2-2; unclear D gene. CDR1 is GTSNPN, CDR2 SVGIG, per germline (reference sequence). The CDR3 has 14 residues. Trimming took off 2 bases at V and 1 base at J, with 8 bases between the two ends. Here the CDR3 reads CAWSSPVNTGELFF. The CDR3 region has the DNA TGTGCCTGGAGTTCTCCAGTGAACACCGGGGAGCTGTTTTTT.

V gene TRBV7-9 combines with J gene TRBJ1-2; D is ambiguous. Germline loops: CDR1 SEHNR, CDR2 FQNEAQ (reference sequence). V was trimmed by 3 bases and J by 10 bases, leaving 9 bases between them. The CDR3 extends over 11 amino acids. The CDR3 bases are TGTGCCAGCAGCTTCCCTCCGACCTACACCTTC. This sequence encodes CASSFPPTYTF.

This clone was seen just once. The V call is TRBV5-1, the J call TRBJ1-5; D is undetermined. Trimming took 2 bases from V and 7 from J, leaving 16 bases between them. Germline V gene sequence: CDR1 SGHRS, CDR2 YFSETQ. The CDR3 loop spans 15 amino acids. The CDR3 reads CASSLISGLGQPQHF. The CDR3 coding sequence is TGCGCCAGCAGCTTAATCTCCGGGTTGGGCCAGCCCCAGCATTTT.

V gene TRBV5-8 combines with J gene TRBJ1-5; 7 bases are a match to TRBD1. This CDR3 is 15 amino acids long. Germline V gene data show CDR1 as SGHTS and CDR2 as YDEGEE. Trimming took 4 bases from V and 9 from J; bases not matched to a gene: 13. The CDR3 spells CASSTGQPGLMPQHF. The CDR3 DNA reads TGTGCCAGCAGCACGGGACAGCCGGGGTTAATGCCCCAGCATTTT.

The V and J genes are TRBV9 and TRBJ2-7, with D perhaps matching TRBD1 (6 bases). CDR3 size: 13 residues. The V gene's germline CDR1 is SGDLS and CDR2 YYNGEE. V was shortened by 3 bases and J by 6 bases, with 13 bases between the two germline ends. The CDR3 protein is CASSAAPGAEQYF. Written as DNA, the CDR3 is TGTGCCAGCAGCGCCGCCCCAGGGGCCGAGCAGTACTTC.

The chain combines TRBV28 with TRBJ2-1; D not certain. This CDR3 comprises 14 residues. Germline V lookup: CDR1 MDHEN, CDR2 SYDVKM. The germline V and J ends were trimmed by 7 bases and 10 bases, with 20 bases remaining between them. For the CDR3, the DNA is TGTGCCAGCACCGTGGGCCCAGGAATACGCGAGCAGTTCTTC. This encodes CASTVGPGIREQFF.

The chain is built from TRBV7-3 and TRBJ2-7, with D hard to call. Germline loops: CDR1 SGHTA, CDR2 FQGTGA. This CDR3 contains 14 residues. Trimming pared 0 bases from V and 2 bases from J, leaving 8 bases between. The chain's CDR3 is CASSLTVVPYEQYF. CDR3 coding DNA: TGTGCCAGCAGCTTAACCGTGGTTCCCTACGAGCAGTACTTC.

The chain carries TRBV7-2 and TRBJ2-2; 7 nucleotides agree with TRBD1. V gave up 4 bases and J gave up 1 base; unmatched junction bases: 6. The germline gives CDR1 SGHTA, CDR2 FQGNSA. CDR3 length: 16 residues. The DNA of the CDR3 is TGTGCCAGCAGCTCCTCCGGGACAGTGAACACCGGGGAGCTGTTTTTT. This codes for CASSSSGTVNTGELFF.

This clone showed up just once. The chain uses TRBV2 and TRBJ1-1; D possibly corresponds to TRBD1 (6 bases). The CDR3 has 15 residues. V dropped 6 bases and J dropped 3 bases, with 17 bases sitting between them. Germline CDR1 and CDR2: SNHLY and FYNNEI. The CDR3 here is CASRDNSDRYTEAFF. For the CDR3, the DNA is TGTGCCAGCAGGGATAACTCGGACAGATACACTGAAGCTTTCTTT. The full variable domain, with the rest looked up from reference TRBV2 and TRBJ1-1, is EPEVTQTPSHQVTQMGQEVILRCVPISNHLYFYWYRQILGQKVEFLVSFYNNEISEKSEIFDDQFSVERPDGSNFTLKIRSTKLEDSAMYFCASRDNSDRYTEAFFGQGTRLTVV.

The V gene is TRBV20-1, the J gene TRBJ2-5; D possibly corresponds to TRBD2 (6 bases). This CDR3 is 11 amino acids long. The germline gives CDR1 DFQATT, CDR2 SNEGSKA (reference sequence). V was shortened by 7 bases and J by 3 bases, with 9 bases between the two germline ends. CDR3 nucleotides: TGCAGTGGCGGGGTAAAAGAGACCCAGTACTTC. Translated: CSGGVKETQYF.

Only one count was recorded for this clone. The chain carries TRBV5-5 and TRBJ2-7, with D unclear. CDR1 is SGHKS and CDR2 is YYEKEE in the germline V gene (reference sequence). This CDR3 comprises 13 residues. Between the trimmed V and J ends, which lost 4 bases and 5 bases, there was a span of 13 bases. The DNA of the CDR3 is TGTGCCAGCAGCACCGGAACGAGAGACGAGCAGTACTTC. It specifies CASSTGTRDEQYF.

The chain links TRBV6-6 to TRBJ2-7, with no clear D. The CDR3 extends over 13 amino acids. Germline CDR1 reads MNHNY; CDR2 reads SVGAGI (reference sequence). Trimming took off 0 bases at V and 5 bases at J, with 8 bases between the two ends. The CDR3 region is CASSYSNRDEQYF. CDR3 bases: TGTGCCAGCAGTTACTCGAACCGCGACGAGCAGTACTTC.

The chain couples TRBV27 to TRBJ1-2; D is possibly TRBD1 (5 bases). Germline V lookup: CDR1 MNHEY, CDR2 SMNVEV (reference sequence). CDR3 length: 14 amino acids. Trimming took 0 bases from V and 5 from J, leaving 10 bases between them. CDR3 nucleotides: TGTGCCAGCAGTTTATCCGACAGCTTATATGGCTACACCTTC. This encodes CASSLSDSLYGYTF.

The gene calls are TRBV19 and TRBJ2-4; D is uncertain. This CDR3 contains 15 residues. The ends were cut back, 2 bases at V and 0 bases at J, with 8 bases in the middle. CDR1 and CDR2 (germline): LNHDA, SQIVND (reference sequence). The CDR3 coding sequence is TGTGCCAGTAGTATAAGAGGAGTAGCCAAAAACATTCAGTACTTC. Translated, it gives CASSIRGVAKNIQYF.

This chain links TRBV6-6 with TRBJ2-7, with D perhaps matching TRBD1 or TRBD2 (5 bases each). Trimming left V 8 bases short and J 2 bases short, with 13 bases between. The CDR3 spans 13 residues. Per germline, CDR1 MNHNY and CDR2 SVGAGI (reference sequence). Here the CDR3 DNA reads TGTGCCAGCGGACTTAGGGACCCCTACGAGCAGTACTTC. It yields the protein CASGLRDPYEQYF.

The gene calls are TRBV9 and TRBJ2-3; 13 bases map to TRBD2. CDR1 SGDLS and CDR2 YYNGEE come from the germline V gene. The CDR3 consists of 18 residues. V lost 3 bases and J lost 0; bases outside the gene matches: 7. The CDR3 DNA follows: TGTGCCAGCAGCGGACTAGCGGGAGGCCACTCTAGCACAGATACGCAGTATTTT. Encoded protein: CASSGLAGGHSSTDTQYF.

The genes are TRBV5-1 and TRBJ2-7; tentatively, D is TRBD1 (5 bases). The germline V gene has CDR1 SGHRS and CDR2 YFSETQ. Trimming pared 7 bases from V and 4 bases from J, leaving 21 bases between. This CDR3 spans 15 amino acids. DNA for the CDR3: TGCGCCAGCCGTCCCTCCACCCTGACAGTTTACGAGCAGTACTTC. This sequence encodes CASRPSTLTVYEQYF.

Turning to this clone: This specimen includes other DNA sequences encoding the same CDR3. The rearrangement links TRBV9 to TRBJ2-2, with D unresolved. The germline V gene has CDR1 SGDLS and CDR2 YYNGEE. V was pared by 0 bases and J by 2 bases, with 5 bases between. The CDR3 extends over 14 amino acids. The CDR3 DNA sequence: TGTGCCAGCAGCGTAGCGCCTAACACCGGGGAGCTGTTTTTT. This translates into CASSVAPNTGELFF.